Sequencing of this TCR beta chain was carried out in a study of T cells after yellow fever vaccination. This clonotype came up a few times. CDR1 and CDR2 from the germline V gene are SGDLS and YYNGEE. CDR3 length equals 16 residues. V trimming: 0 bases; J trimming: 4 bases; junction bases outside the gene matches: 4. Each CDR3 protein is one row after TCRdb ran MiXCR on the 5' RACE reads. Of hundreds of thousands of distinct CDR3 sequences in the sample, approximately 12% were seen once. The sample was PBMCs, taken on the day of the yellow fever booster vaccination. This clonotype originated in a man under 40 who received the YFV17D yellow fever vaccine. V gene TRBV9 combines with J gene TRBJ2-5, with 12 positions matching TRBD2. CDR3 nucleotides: TGTGCCAGCAGCGTAGGAAGACTAGCGGGAGCAGAGACCCAGTACTTC. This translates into CASSVGRLAGAETQYF.